This T cell receptor (beta chain) was captured in a study of T cell repertoires in cytomegalovirus infection. Turning to the study itself: A matching HLA type, together with CMV infection, was signaled by public TCR beta signatures.

Germline CDR1 is MNHNS and CDR2 is SASEGT. Trimming shortened V by 8 bases and J by 3 bases, and 13 bases separated the two germline ends. The length of the CDR3 is 13 residues. TCRdb re-analysed the reads in MiXCR, keeping a single row per CDR3 protein. The sample carries hundreds of thousands of distinct CDR3 sequences, roughly 33% recorded once. As to this clonotype: The target antigen is unknown.

The study, taken as a whole, reports: CMV-specific HLA-C-restricted TCR beta clonotypes dominated the ex vivo response.

Sequences were derived from cultured PBMCs, sampled from culture after CMV antigen stimulation. V and J are TRBV6-1 and TRBJ2-5; unclear D gene. The sequence was obtained from a human donor in good health (CMV status not recorded). Some clones in this sample may be carry-over from other donors' samples. This CDR3 reads CASAVEHKETQYF. CDR3 nucleotides: TGTGCCAGCGCTGTTGAACATAAAGAGACCCAGTACTTC.